The 9 T cell receptor beta chains below come from one sample, sequenced in a study of blood T cells in healthy people across ages. Primed by a sample-barcoded 5' primer and a J-beta primer mix, a second PCR proceeded for about 6 to 12 cycles. TCRdb recomputed calls from the 5' RACE reads with MiXCR, one row per CDR3 protein. The sample has about 590,000 distinct CDR3 sequences, roughly 31% seen once. Sequenced input: blood. These receptors were taken from a woman of 80 years or more in good health.

This clonotype was recorded at least ten times. The chain couples TRBV9 to TRBJ2-3, with TRBD2 identical over 7 bases. The trim removed 0 bases at V and 5 bases at J, leaving 15 bases unmatched. The CDR3 spans 18 residues. Germline assignment: CDR1 SGDLS and CDR2 YYNGEE. DNA of the CDR3: TGTGCCAGCAGCGTAGAAGGAATACTAGCGCATTGGAAAGATACGCAGTATTTT. Protein product: CASSVEGILAHWKDTQYF.

The table lists this clonotype with a count of one. The V and J genes are TRBV20-1 and TRBJ2-4; D is possibly TRBD2 (6 bases). The last part of the DNA fits TRBJ2-7 better; the J call may be wrong. This CDR3 contains 12 residues. The V gene's germline CDR1 is DFQATT and CDR2 SNEGSKA (reference sequence). CDR3 loop: CSARAGGDEQYF. In DNA form, the CDR3 reads TGCAGTGCTAGGGCGGGCGGGGACGAGCAGTACTTC.

This chain connects TRBV20-1 to TRBJ1-6; the D is unclear. This CDR3 has 15 residues. Germline CDR1 is DFQATT and CDR2 is SNEGSKA (reference sequence). V lost 4 bases to trimming and J lost 8 bases, with 18 bases between them. In nucleotides, the CDR3 is TGCAGTGCTACCCAAGAAAACAAGGCTTATTCACCCCTCCACTTT. This translates into CSATQENKAYSPLHF.

Concerning this clonotype: A much larger clone is a single base away; this may be a read error. A read error is likely, as this CDR3 ends without the conserved phenylalanine or tryptophan. The gene calls are TRBV4-3 and TRBJ1-1; D gene ambiguous. The CDR3 is 13 residues long. Trimming left V 0 bases short and J 5 bases short, with 7 bases between. CDR1 is LGHNA and CDR2 is YSLEER in the germline V gene. This CDR3 reads CASSQEEATEAFC. CDR3 nucleotide sequence: TGCGCCAGCAGCCAAGAGGAGGCAACTGAAGCTTTCTGT.

A remark on this clonotype: This may come from a read error, since a much larger clone is one base off. V usage is TRBV7-3 and J usage is TRBJ2-1; 7 bases map to TRBD2. TRBJ2-7 matches the DNA end more closely, so the J call is doubtful. The CDR3 has 14 amino acids. CDR1 and CDR2 from the germline V gene are SGHTA and FQGTGA. The CDR3 bases are TGTGCCAGCACCTTGGGAGGGTCCTACAATGAGCAGTACTTC. It specifies CASTLGGSYNEQYF.

As to this clonotype: A read error is possible here, since a much larger clone lies one base away. This chain links TRBV15 with TRBJ2-7, with 7 bases aligning to TRBD2. Germline V gives CDR1 LNHNV, CDR2 YYDKDF (reference sequence). This CDR3 is 14 amino acids long. The junction had 12 bases not matched to a gene; V was cut back by 6 bases and J by 7 bases. CDR3 DNA: TGTGCCACCAGATGGGCCAGGGAGGGCCCTGAGCAGTACTTC. Its translation is CATRWAREGPEQYF.

This clonotype has ten or more counts. A much larger clone lies one base from this, so it may be a read error. The CDR3 sequence is CASSEDRGGNEQYF. The CDR3 DNA sequence: TGTGCCAGCAGCGAGGACAGGGGTGGGAATGAGCAGTACTTC. The chain uses TRBV7-9 and TRBJ2-5, with TRBD1 identical over 9 bases. The trim removed 5 bases at V and 11 bases at J, leaving 12 bases unmatched. CDR1 is SEHNR, CDR2 FQNEAQ, per germline (reference sequence). This CDR3 contains 14 residues.

The V and J genes are TRBV30 and TRBJ1-5; the D is unclear. Germline V CDR1 and CDR2: GTSNPN, SVGIG (reference sequence). The V gene lost 3 bases and the J gene lost 5 bases, with 11 bases spanning the gap. This CDR3 region has 13 residues. The CDR3 region is CAWRNSYDQPQHF. CDR3 coding DNA: TGTGCCTGGAGGAACAGCTATGATCAGCCCCAGCATTTT.

On this clonotype: At one end the junction does not follow the germline gene, possibly because of a read error. The V gene is TRBV7-2, the J gene TRBJ1-6; D might be TRBD1 (5 bases). This CDR3 comprises 17 residues. Germline assignment: CDR1 SGHTA and CDR2 FQGNSA. The CDR3 sequence is CASSSGRASSYNPPLHF. As DNA, the CDR3 is TGTGCCAGCAGCTCAGGGCGGGCGAGCTCCTATAATCCACCCCTCCACTTT.